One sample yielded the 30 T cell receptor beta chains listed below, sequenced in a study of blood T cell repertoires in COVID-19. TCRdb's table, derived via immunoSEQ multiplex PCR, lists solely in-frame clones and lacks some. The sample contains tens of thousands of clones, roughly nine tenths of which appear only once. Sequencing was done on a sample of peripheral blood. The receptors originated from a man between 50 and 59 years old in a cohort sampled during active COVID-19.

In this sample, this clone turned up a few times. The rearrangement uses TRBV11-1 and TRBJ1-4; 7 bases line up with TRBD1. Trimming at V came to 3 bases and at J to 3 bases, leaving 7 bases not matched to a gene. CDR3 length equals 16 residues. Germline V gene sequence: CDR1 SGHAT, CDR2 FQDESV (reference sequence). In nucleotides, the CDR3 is TGTGCCAGCAGCTTGATCGACGGGACAGCTAATGAAAAACTGTTTTTT. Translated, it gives CASSLIDGTANEKLFF.

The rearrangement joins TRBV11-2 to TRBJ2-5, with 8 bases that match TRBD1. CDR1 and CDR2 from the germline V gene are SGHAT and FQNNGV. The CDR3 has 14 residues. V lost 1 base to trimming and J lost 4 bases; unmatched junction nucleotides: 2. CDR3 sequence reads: CASSLGTGSETQYF. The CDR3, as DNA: TGTGCCAGCAGCTTAGGGACAGGGTCAGAGACCCAGTACTTC.

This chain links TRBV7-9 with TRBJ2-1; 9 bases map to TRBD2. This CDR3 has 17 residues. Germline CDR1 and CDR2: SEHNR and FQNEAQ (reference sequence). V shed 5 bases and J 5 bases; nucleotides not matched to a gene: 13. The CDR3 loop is CASSISLMTSGNNEQFF. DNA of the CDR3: TGTGCCAGCAGCATCTCCTTGATGACTAGCGGCAACAATGAGCAGTTCTTC.

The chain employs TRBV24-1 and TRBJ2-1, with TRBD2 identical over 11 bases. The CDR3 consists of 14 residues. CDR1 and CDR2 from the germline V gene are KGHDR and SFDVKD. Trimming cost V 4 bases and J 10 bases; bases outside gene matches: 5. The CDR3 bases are TGTGCCACCAGTGAGCTAGCGGGAGGCGACGAGCAGTTCTTC. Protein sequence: CATSELAGGDEQFF.

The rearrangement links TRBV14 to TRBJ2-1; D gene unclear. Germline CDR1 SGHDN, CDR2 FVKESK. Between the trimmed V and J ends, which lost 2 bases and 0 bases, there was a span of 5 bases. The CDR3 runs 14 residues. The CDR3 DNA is TGTGCCAGCAGCCAAACGAGCTCCTACAATGAGCAGTTCTTC. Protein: CASSQTSSYNEQFF. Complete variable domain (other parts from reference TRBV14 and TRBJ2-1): EAGVTQFPSHSVIEKGQTVTLRCDPISGHDNLYWYRRVMGKEIKFLLHFVKESKQDESGMPNNRFLAERTGGTYSTLKVQPAELEDSGVYFCASSQTSSYNEQFFGPGTRLTVL.

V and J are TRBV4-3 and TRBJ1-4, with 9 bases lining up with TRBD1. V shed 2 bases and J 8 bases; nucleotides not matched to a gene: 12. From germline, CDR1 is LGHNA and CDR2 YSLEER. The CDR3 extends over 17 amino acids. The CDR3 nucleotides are TGCGCCAGCAGCCAAACGGGGACAGGGAGACTAAGCGAAAAACTGTTTTTT. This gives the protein CASSQTGTGRLSEKLFF.

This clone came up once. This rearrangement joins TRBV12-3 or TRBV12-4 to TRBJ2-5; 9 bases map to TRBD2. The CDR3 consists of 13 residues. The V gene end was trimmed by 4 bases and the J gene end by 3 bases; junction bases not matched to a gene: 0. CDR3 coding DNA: TGTGCCAGCAGTTCTAGCGGGGAAGAGACCCAGTACTTC. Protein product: CASSSSGEETQYF.

This CDR3 reads CASTHGGEETQYF. Here the CDR3 DNA reads TGTGCCAGCACCCACGGGGGAGAAGAGACCCAGTACTTC. This chain connects TRBV9 to TRBJ2-5, with a weak D call TRBD2 (6 bases). CDR1 SGDLS and CDR2 YYNGEE come from the germline V gene. The CDR3 has 13 amino acids. V was cut by 6 bases and J by 3 bases, with 12 bases left in between.

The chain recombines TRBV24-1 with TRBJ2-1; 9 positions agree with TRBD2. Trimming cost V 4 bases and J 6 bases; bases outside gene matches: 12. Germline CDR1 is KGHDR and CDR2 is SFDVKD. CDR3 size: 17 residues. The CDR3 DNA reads TGTGCCACCAGTGAACTAGGGGGGATAGCGGGAGCCAATGAGCAGTTCTTC. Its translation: CATSELGGIAGANEQFF.

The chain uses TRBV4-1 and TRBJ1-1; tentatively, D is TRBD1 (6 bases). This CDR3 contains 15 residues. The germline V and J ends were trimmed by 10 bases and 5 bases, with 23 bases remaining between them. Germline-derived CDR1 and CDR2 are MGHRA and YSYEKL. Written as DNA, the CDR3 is TGCGCCACTAGGGAGCAGGGGCTATCTGGGACTGAAGCTTTCTTT. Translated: CATREQGLSGTEAFF.

The CDR3 DNA reads as TGTGCCAGCAGCCCGAGGGGGGGACCTAACTATGGCTACACCTTC. Translating it yields CASSPRGGPNYGYTF. The chain has TRBV7-9 and TRBJ1-2; D is possibly TRBD1 (6 bases). CDR1 SEHNR and CDR2 FQNEAQ come from the germline V gene (reference sequence). V was cut by 5 bases and J by 0 bases, with 13 bases left in between. CDR3 length: 15 amino acids.

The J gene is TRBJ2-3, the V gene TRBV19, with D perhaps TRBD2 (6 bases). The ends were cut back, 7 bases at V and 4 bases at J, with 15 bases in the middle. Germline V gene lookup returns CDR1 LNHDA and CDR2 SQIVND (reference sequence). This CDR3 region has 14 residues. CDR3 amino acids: CASKTEGEADTQYF. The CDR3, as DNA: TGTGCCAGTAAGACGGAGGGCGAGGCAGATACGCAGTATTTT.

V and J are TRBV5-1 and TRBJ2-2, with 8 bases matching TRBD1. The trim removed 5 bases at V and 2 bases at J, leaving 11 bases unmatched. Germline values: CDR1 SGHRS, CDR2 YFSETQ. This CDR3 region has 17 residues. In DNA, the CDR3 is TGCGCCAGCAGATCCGCGACAGGGGCGACAAACACCGGGGAGCTGTTTTTT. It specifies CASRSATGATNTGELFF.

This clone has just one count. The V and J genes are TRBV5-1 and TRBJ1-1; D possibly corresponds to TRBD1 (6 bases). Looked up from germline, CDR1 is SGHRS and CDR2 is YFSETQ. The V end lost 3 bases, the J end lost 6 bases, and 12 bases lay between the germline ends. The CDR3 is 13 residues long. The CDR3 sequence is CASSSMGGPEAFF. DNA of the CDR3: TGCGCCAGCAGCTCCATGGGGGGGCCTGAAGCTTTCTTT.

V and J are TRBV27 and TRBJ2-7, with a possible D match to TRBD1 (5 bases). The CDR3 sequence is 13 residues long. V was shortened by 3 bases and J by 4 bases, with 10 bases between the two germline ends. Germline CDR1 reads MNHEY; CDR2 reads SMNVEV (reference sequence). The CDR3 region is CASSLGQNYEQYF. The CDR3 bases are TGTGCCAGCAGTTTGGGGCAGAATTACGAGCAGTACTTC.

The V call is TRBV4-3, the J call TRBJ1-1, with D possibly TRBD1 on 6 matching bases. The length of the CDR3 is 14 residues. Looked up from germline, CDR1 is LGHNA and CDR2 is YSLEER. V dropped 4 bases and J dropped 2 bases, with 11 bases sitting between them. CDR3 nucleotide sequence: TGCGCCAGCAGCCTTACAGGGCCCAACACTGAAGCTTTCTTT. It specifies CASSLTGPNTEAFF.

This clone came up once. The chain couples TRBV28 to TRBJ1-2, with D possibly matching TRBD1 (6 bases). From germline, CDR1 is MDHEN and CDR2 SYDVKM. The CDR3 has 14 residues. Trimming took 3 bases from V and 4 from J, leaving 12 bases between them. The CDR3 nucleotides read TGTGCCAGCAGTTTTTCTGGGGGCTTCTATGGCTACACCTTC. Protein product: CASSFSGGFYGYTF.

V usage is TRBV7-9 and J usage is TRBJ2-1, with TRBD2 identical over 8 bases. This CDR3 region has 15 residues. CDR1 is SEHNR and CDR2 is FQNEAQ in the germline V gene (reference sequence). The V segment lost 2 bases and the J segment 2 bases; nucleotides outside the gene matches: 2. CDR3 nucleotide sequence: TGTGCCAGCAGCTTATCCGGGGGGGCCTACAATGAGCAGTTCTTC. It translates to CASSLSGGAYNEQFF.

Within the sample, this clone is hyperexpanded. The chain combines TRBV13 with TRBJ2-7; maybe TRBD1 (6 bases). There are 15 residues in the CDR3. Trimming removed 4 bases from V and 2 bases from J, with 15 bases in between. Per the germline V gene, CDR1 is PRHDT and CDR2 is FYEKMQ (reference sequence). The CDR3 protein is CASSSYRVQTYEQYF. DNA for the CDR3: TGTGCCAGCAGCTCTTACAGGGTACAAACCTACGAGCAGTACTTC.

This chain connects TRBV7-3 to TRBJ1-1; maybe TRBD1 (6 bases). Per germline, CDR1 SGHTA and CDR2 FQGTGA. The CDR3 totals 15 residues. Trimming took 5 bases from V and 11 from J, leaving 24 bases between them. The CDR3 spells CASSRGGRQNSDAFF. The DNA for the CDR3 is TGTGCCAGCAGCCGTGGGGGCCGACAGAATAGTGACGCTTTCTTT.

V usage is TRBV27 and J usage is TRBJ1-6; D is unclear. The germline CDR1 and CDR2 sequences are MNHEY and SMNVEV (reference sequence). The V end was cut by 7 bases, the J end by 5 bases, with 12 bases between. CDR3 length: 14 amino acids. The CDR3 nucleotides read TGTGCCAGCACCCTGGTGCGCAATAATTCACCCCTCCACTTT. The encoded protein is CASTLVRNNSPLHF.

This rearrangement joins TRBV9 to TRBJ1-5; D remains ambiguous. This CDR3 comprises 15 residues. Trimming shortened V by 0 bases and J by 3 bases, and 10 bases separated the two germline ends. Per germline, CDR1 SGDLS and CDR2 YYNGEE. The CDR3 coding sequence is TGTGCCAGCAGCGTAGAGAACGGTATCAATCAGCCCCAGCATTTT. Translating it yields CASSVENGINQPQHF.

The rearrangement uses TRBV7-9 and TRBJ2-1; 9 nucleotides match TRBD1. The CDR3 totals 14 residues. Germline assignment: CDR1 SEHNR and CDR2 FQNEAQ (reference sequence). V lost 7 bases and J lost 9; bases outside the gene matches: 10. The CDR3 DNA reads TGTGCCAGCATTGCCGGGACAGGGTTTTCTGAGCAGTTCTTC. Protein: CASIAGTGFSEQFF.

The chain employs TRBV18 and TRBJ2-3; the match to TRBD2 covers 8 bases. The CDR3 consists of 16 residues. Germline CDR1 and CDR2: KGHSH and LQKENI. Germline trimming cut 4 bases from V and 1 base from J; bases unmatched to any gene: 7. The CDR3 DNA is TGTGCCAGCTCACGATTTCTAGCGGGCGGCACAGATACGCAGTATTTT. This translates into CASSRFLAGGTDTQYF.

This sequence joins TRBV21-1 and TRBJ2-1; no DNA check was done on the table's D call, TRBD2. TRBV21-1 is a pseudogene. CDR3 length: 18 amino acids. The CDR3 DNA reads TGTGCCAGCAGCACCCTAGATACGGCATTGGGAGTGGGCAATGAGCAGTTCTTC. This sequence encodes CASSTLDTALGVGNEQFF.

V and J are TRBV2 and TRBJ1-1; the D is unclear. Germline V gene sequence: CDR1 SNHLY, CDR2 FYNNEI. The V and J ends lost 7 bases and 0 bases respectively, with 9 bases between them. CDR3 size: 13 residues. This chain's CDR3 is CASNSEVNTEAFF. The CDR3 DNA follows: TGTGCCAGCAATAGCGAAGTGAACACTGAAGCTTTCTTT. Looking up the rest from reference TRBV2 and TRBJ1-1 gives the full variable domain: EPEVTQTPSHQVTQMGQEVILRCVPISNHLYFYWYRQILGQKVEFLVSFYNNEISEKSEIFDDQFSVERPDGSNFTLKIRSTKLEDSAMYFCASNSEVNTEAFFGQGTRLTVV.

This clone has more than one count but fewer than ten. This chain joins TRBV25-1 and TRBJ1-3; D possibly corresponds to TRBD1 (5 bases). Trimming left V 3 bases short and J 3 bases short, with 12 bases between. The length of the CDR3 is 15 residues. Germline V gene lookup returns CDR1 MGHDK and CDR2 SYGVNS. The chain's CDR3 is CASSDQGLYGNTIYF. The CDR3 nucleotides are TGTGCCAGCAGTGATCAGGGTTTGTATGGAAACACCATATATTTT.

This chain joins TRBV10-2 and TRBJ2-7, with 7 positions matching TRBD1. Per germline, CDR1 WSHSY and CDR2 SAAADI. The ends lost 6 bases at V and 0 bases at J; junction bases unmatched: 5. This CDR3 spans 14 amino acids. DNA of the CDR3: TGCGCCAGCAGAGTCGGGACAGACTCCTACGAGCAGTACTTC. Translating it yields CASRVGTDSYEQYF.

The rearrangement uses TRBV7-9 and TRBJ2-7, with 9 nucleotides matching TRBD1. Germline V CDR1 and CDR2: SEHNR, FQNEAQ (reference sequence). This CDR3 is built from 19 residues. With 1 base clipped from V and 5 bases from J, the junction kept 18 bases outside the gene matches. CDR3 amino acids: CASSLGDRVRCSVVDEQYV. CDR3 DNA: TGTGCCAGCAGCTTAGGGGACAGGGTCAGGTGCTCGGTCGTGGACGAGCAGTACGTC.

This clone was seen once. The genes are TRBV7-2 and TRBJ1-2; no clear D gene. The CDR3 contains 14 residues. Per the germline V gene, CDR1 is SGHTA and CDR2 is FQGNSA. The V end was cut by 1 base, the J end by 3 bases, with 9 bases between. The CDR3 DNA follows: TGTGCCAGCAGCTTAGATTGGTCAGACTATGGCTACACCTTC. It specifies CASSLDWSDYGYTF.